This is a list of T cell receptor beta chains from one sample in a study of blood T cell repertoires in COVID-19. The protocol was immunoSEQ multiplex PCR, while the TCRdb copy is restricted to in-frame clones and leaves out a portion. The table shows approximately 55,000 clones, with around nine tenths occurring only once. The sample consisted of peripheral blood. The receptors stem from a man aged 50 to 60 with active COVID-19. Both conserved end residues are part of each CDR3. Fields, in order: D gene, V gene, clone size, J gene, CDR3 DNA, CDR3 protein. The D gene is left open where the match is weak. A row's size may be missing; if present it is once, few, many or a size class.

>.|TRBV30|.|TRBJ2-7
TGTGCCTGGAGCTCAAGCCTCTACGAGCAGTACTTC
CAWSSSLYEQYF
>.|TRBV7-2|.|TRBJ2-2
TGTGCCAGCAGCTTAGATGCCGCGCACGGGGAGCTGTTTTTT
CASSLDAAHGELFF
>TRBD1|TRBV7-9|.|TRBJ1-6
TGTGCCAGCAGCCCGACAGGGGTCGATAATTCACCCCTCCACTTT
CASSPTGVDNSPLHF
>.|TRBV19|.|TRBJ2-1
TGTGCCAGTAGTATCGAGGGAGGTGAGCAGTTCTTC
CASSIEGGEQFF
>.|TRBV2|.|TRBJ2-7
TGTGCCAGCCAACTCCGGGACACTCAGTACTTC
CASQLRDTQYF
>.|TRBV19|.|TRBJ1-1
TGTGCCAGTAGCCGTACAGGGACGGTGAACACTGAAGCTTTCTTT
CASSRTGTVNTEAFF
>.|TRBV11-2|once|TRBJ1-1
TGTGCCAGCAATAGTCCAGGGACACGCAACACTGAAGCTTTCTTT
CASNSPGTRNTEAFF
>.|TRBV7-6|.|TRBJ2-3
TGTGCCAGCAGCTTAGTTGGCGGGCTTAGCACAGATACGCAGTATTTT
CASSLVGGLSTDTQYF
>TRBD1|TRBV11-2|few|TRBJ2-7
TGTGCCAGCAGCTCTCTACAGGGGATTCGGTACGAGCAGTACTTC
CASSSLQGIRYEQYF
>.|TRBV7-9|.|TRBJ2-1
TGTGCCTCGCCTGATCGGGGGTGGAATGAGCAGTTCTTC
CASPDRGWNEQFF
>.|TRBV30|.|TRBJ1-5
TGTGCCTGGAGTGTATTCGGCAGACTCAATCAGCCCCAGCATTTT
CAWSVFGRLNQPQHF
>.|TRBV7-2|.|TRBJ2-1
TGTGCCAGCAGCTTAGGCGCTAGCAATGAGCAGTTCTTC
CASSLGASNEQFF
>.|TRBV6-4|.|TRBJ1-1
TGTGCCAGCAGTGACTCGCTTTCAGGGGTAGCTTTCTTT
CASSDSLSGVAFF
>.|TRBV30|.|TRBJ1-1
TGTGCCTGGAGTTTAGTCTCCACTGAAGCTTTCTTT
CAWSLVSTEAFF
>TRBD1|TRBV2|.|TRBJ2-1
TGTGCCACCCGGGACAGGGCTTACAATGAGCAGTTCTTC
CATRDRAYNEQFF
>TRBD1|TRBV10-2|.|TRBJ2-7
TGCGCCAGCAGAATGGGACAGGGGGCTTTCGAGCAGTACTTC
CASRMGQGAFEQYF
>TRBD1|TRBV4-1|.|TRBJ1-1
TGCGCCAGCAGCCAAGGCCGGGACAGGGGTGGGTTGAACACTGAAGCTTTCTTT
CASSQGRDRGGLNTEAFF